The 26 T cell receptor beta chains presented below share a single source sample, sequenced in a study of T-cell reconstitution after alpha-beta-depleted transplantation in children. TCRbeta library preparation incorporated unique molecular identifiers. TCRdb reanalysed the PCR reads using MiXCR and keeps one entry per CDR3 protein. The sample consists of about 580,000 distinct CDR3 sequences, roughly 24% of them appearing once. Sequenced material: PBMCs, mostly from graft donor cells, taken 360 days after TCRalphabeta/CD19-depleted stem cell transplant. The receptor set was obtained from a boy under two years old who had a stem cell transplant for acute myeloid leukemia, so the T cells may come from the graft donor.

This chain connects TRBV7-2 to TRBJ2-1, with 7 bases aligning to TRBD2. The CDR3 extends over 14 amino acids. V lost 5 bases to trimming and J lost 3 bases; unmatched junction nucleotides: 4. Germline CDR1 is SGHTA and CDR2 is FQGNSA. CDR3 sequence: CASSPGLNYNEQFF. The CDR3 nucleotides are TGTGCCAGCAGCCCGGGACTAAACTACAATGAGCAGTTCTTC. The whole variable domain, remainder taken from reference TRBV7-2 and TRBJ2-1, is GAGVSQSPSNKVTEKGKDVELRCDPISGHTALYWYRQSLGQGLEFLIYFQGNSAPDKSGLPSDRFSAERTGGSVSTLTIQRTQQEDSAVYLCASSPGLNYNEQFFGPGTRLTVL.

This clonotype was picked up a small number of times. The rearrangement joins TRBV6-2 or TRBV6-3 to TRBJ1-5; D ambiguous. Germline V CDR1 and CDR2: MNHEY, SVGEGT. This CDR3 has 14 residues. Trimming shortened V by 7 bases and J by 3 bases, and 13 bases separated the two germline ends. The CDR3 DNA sequence: TGTGCCAGCAACCCAGGCCAAGTCAATCAGCCCCAGCATTTT. It encodes CASNPGQVNQPQHF.

This clonotype was detected ten times or more. The CDR3 nucleotides read TGTGCCAGCAGCTATTTTGGGGCGGGAGAGACAGATACGCAGTATTTT. This translates into CASSYFGAGETDTQYF. The genes are TRBV5-8 and TRBJ2-3; 7 positions agree with TRBD2. Trimming at V came to 3 bases and at J to 3 bases, leaving 10 bases not matched to a gene. Germline assignment: CDR1 SGHTS and CDR2 YDEGEE. The CDR3 contains 16 residues.

This clonotype was picked up one time. This chain uses TRBV12-3 or TRBV12-4 with TRBJ1-4; no firm D call. This CDR3 has 14 amino acids. With 3 bases removed from V and 6 bases from J, the gap between germline ends came to 11 bases. The CDR3 protein is CASSFWTKDEKLFF. In nucleotides, the CDR3 is TGTGCCAGCAGTTTCTGGACTAAAGATGAAAAACTGTTTTTT.

This clonotype was detected ten times or more. CDR3 DNA: TGTGCCAGCTCACACCCTACCTCTTACGAGCAGTACTTC. Protein: CASSHPTSYEQYF. V usage is TRBV18 and J usage is TRBJ2-7; no firm D call. The CDR3 is 13 residues long. The germline V gene encodes CDR1 KGHSH and CDR2 LQKENI. The germline V and J ends were trimmed by 4 bases and 4 bases, with 11 bases remaining between them.

V usage is TRBV6-6 and J usage is TRBJ2-5; D is unresolved. Germline V gene data show CDR1 as MNHNY and CDR2 as SVGAGI (reference sequence). With 6 bases removed from V and 0 bases from J, the gap between germline ends came to 8 bases. The CDR3 runs 13 residues. The CDR3 loop reads CASRSRDQETQYF. DNA of the CDR3: TGTGCCAGCAGATCAAGGGACCAAGAGACCCAGTACTTC.

This clonotype was observed many times. This rearrangement joins TRBV27 to TRBJ2-2; maybe TRBD2 (6 bases). The germline V and J ends were trimmed by 3 bases and 3 bases, with 20 bases remaining between them. This CDR3 contains 18 residues. Germline CDR1 MNHEY, CDR2 SMNVEV (reference sequence). The CDR3, as DNA: TGTGCCAGCAGTTTTAGGAGGGGCGTCGACGGTTACACCGGGGAGCTGTTTTTT. The encoded protein is CASSFRRGVDGYTGELFF.

This clonotype occurred a few times. V usage is TRBV20-1 and J usage is TRBJ2-3; 11 bases align to TRBD2. Looked up from germline, CDR1 is DFQATT and CDR2 is SNEGSKA (reference sequence). The CDR3 runs to 12 residues. With 8 bases clipped from V and 4 bases from J, the junction kept 2 bases outside the gene matches. CDR3 region: CSLAGGPDTQYF. Here the CDR3 DNA reads TGCAGTTTAGCGGGGGGGCCAGATACGCAGTATTTT.

This clonotype showed up many times. This rearrangement joins TRBV20-1 to TRBJ2-7; D call uncertain. Germline loops: CDR1 DFQATT, CDR2 SNEGSKA (reference sequence). The V and J ends lost 5 bases and 0 bases respectively, with 11 bases between them. CDR3 size: 13 residues. CDR3 loop: CSAYPSGSYEQYV. The CDR3 nucleotides are TGCAGTGCTTATCCATCGGGCTCCTACGAGCAGTACGTC.

The genes are TRBV6-5 and TRBJ2-7; 9 bases match TRBD2. Losses at the gene ends were 0 bases for V and 2 bases for J; bases not matched to a gene: 2. The CDR3 is made up of 15 amino acids. Per germline, CDR1 MNHEY and CDR2 SVGAGI. This CDR3 is CASSYSTSGTYEQYF. As DNA, the CDR3 is TGTGCCAGCAGTTACTCGACTAGCGGAACCTACGAGCAGTACTTC.

This clonotype was recorded many times. The chain carries TRBV7-9 and TRBJ2-3; 9 positions match TRBD2. Trimming cost V 3 bases and J 4 bases; bases outside gene matches: 2. This CDR3 is 14 amino acids long. Germline V CDR1 and CDR2: SEHNR, FQNEAQ (reference sequence). The CDR3 loop is CASSFSGGADTQYF. The CDR3 DNA reads as TGTGCCAGCAGCTTTAGCGGGGGCGCAGATACGCAGTATTTT. The full variable domain, with the rest looked up from reference TRBV7-9 and TRBJ2-3, is DTGVSQNPRHKITKRGQNVTFRCDPISEHNRLYWYRQTLGQGPEFLTYFQNEAQLEKSRLLSDRFSAERPKGSFSTLEIQRTEQGDSAMYLCASSFSGGADTQYFGPGTRLTVL.

The table lists this clonotype with many counts. The chain links TRBV12-3 or TRBV12-4 to TRBJ2-7, with 10 bases matching TRBD1. CDR3 length equals 13 residues. V was pared by 7 bases and J by 2 bases, with 2 bases of the junction left unmatched. The CDR3 is CASKGTGAYEQYF. The CDR3 region has the DNA TGTGCCAGCAAGGGGACAGGGGCCTACGAGCAGTACTTC.

The chain links TRBV12-3 or TRBV12-4 to TRBJ2-6; D might be TRBD2 (5 bases). The CDR3 totals 17 residues. Trimming shortened V by 1 base and J by 0 bases, and 10 bases separated the two germline ends. The CDR3 is CASSLGPGGSGANVLTF. CDR3 in DNA: TGTGCCAGCAGTTTAGGGCCTGGAGGCTCTGGGGCCAACGTCCTGACTTTC.

This clonotype was observed a handful of times. A much bigger clone sits one base away, suggesting this may be a read error. This chain connects TRBV12-3 or TRBV12-4 to TRBJ1-5; no reliable D call. The CDR3 loop spans 14 amino acids. CDR3 in DNA: TGTGCCTGCAGTTTATACACGCTTAATCAGCCCCAGCATTTT. It codes for CACSLYTLNQPQHF.

This clonotype turned up a few times. J is TRBJ1-2 and V is TRBV12-3 or TRBV12-4, with D unresolved. V lost 10 bases and J lost 4, with 7 bases in between. The CDR3 extends over 10 amino acids. The CDR3 bases are TGTGCCACACAAGGCTATGGCTACACCTTC. It translates to CATQGYGYTF.

The chain recombines TRBV28 with TRBJ1-1, with TRBD1 identical over 11 bases. The germline CDR1 and CDR2 sequences are MDHEN and SYDVKM. V trimming: 5 bases; J trimming: 6 bases; junction bases outside the gene matches: 8. The CDR3 is 15 residues long. The CDR3: CASSPDRGLTAEAFF. CDR3 in DNA: TGTGCCAGCAGTCCGGACAGGGGGCTTACCGCTGAAGCTTTCTTT.

This clonotype has ten or more counts. The rearrangement links TRBV20-1 to TRBJ2-3; D is tentatively TRBD1 or TRBD2 (5 bases each). The CDR3 is made up of 15 amino acids. V lost 0 bases and J lost 1, with 11 bases in between. Germline lookup yields CDR1 DFQATT and CDR2 SNEGSKA (reference sequence). The CDR3 DNA is TGCAGTGCTAGAGATCCCCGGGGCCGCACAGATACGCAGTATTTT. It specifies CSARDPRGRTDTQYF.

This clonotype was detected ten times or more. This chain links TRBV12-3 or TRBV12-4 with TRBJ1-1, with 9 bases identical to TRBD1. Trimming cost V 5 bases and J 8 bases; bases outside gene matches: 12. The CDR3 has 15 amino acids. The CDR3 protein is CASSAQTGGDSEAFF. The CDR3 coding sequence is TGTGCCAGCAGTGCCCAGACAGGGGGAGACTCCGAAGCTTTCTTT.

The chain couples TRBV20-1 to TRBJ2-5; the match to TRBD1 covers 8 bases. V lost 1 base to trimming and J lost 2 bases; unmatched junction nucleotides: 9. The CDR3 totals 16 residues. The germline CDR1 and CDR2 sequences are DFQATT and SNEGSKA (reference sequence). CDR3 DNA: TGCAGTGCTAGAGGGAACAGGGGGTGGTATCAAGAGACCCAGTACTTC. This sequence encodes CSARGNRGWYQETQYF.

This clonotype was detected once. V and J are TRBV20-1 and TRBJ2-3; 12 positions agree with TRBD2. The CDR3 is 15 residues long. Per the germline V gene, CDR1 is DFQATT and CDR2 is SNEGSKA (reference sequence). V shed 3 bases, J shed 2 bases, and the junction held 3 bases outside the gene matches. In DNA, the CDR3 is TGCAGTGCTAGTGGACTAGCGGGATTCACAGATACGCAGTATTTT. Amino acids: CSASGLAGFTDTQYF.

This clonotype was seen repeatedly, ten times or more. The chain recombines TRBV7-2 with TRBJ2-6; 7 nucleotides match TRBD1. V lost 4 bases to trimming and J lost 0 bases; unmatched junction nucleotides: 9. CDR1 and CDR2 from the germline V gene are SGHTA and FQGNSA. The CDR3 totals 18 residues. CDR3 sequence reads: CASSSIGTADSGANVLTF. The CDR3 DNA reads TGTGCCAGCAGCTCCATCGGGACAGCCGACTCTGGGGCCAACGTCCTGACTTTC. The full variable domain, rest sourced from reference TRBV7-2 and TRBJ2-6, is GAGVSQSPSNKVTEKGKDVELRCDPISGHTALYWYRQSLGQGLEFLIYFQGNSAPDKSGLPSDRFSAERTGGSVSTLTIQRTQQEDSAVYLCASSSIGTADSGANVLTFGAGSRLTVL.

Only a few counts were recorded for this clonotype. The chain links TRBV6-5 to TRBJ2-2, with 7 positions matching TRBD1. After removal of 4 bases from V and 8 bases from J, the junction contained 10 bases not matched to a gene. Per germline, CDR1 MNHEY and CDR2 SVGAGI. This CDR3 comprises 15 residues. CDR3 protein: CASSSWDSPAGELFF. For the CDR3, the DNA is TGTGCCAGCAGTTCCTGGGACAGCCCGGCGGGGGAGCTGTTTTTT.

This clonotype has a handful of counts. This chain connects TRBV15 to TRBJ2-3; D is ambiguous. Trimming took off 3 bases at V and 1 base at J, with 8 bases between the two ends. Germline lookup yields CDR1 LNHNV and CDR2 YYDKDF (reference sequence). This CDR3 spans 14 amino acids. For the CDR3, the DNA is TGTGCCACCAGCAGGTCCCAGCGCACAGATACGCAGTATTTT. Protein product: CATSRSQRTDTQYF.

This clonotype has ten or more counts. The chain combines TRBV5-1 with TRBJ2-1; the D call may be TRBD1 or TRBD2 (5 bases each). The CDR3 extends over 14 amino acids. The V and J ends lost 2 bases and 9 bases respectively, with 15 bases between them. Germline V gene sequence: CDR1 SGHRS, CDR2 YFSETQ. CDR3 bases: TGCGCCAGCAGCTTTGACGGGACCATAGGTGAGCAGTTCTTC. It translates to CASSFDGTIGEQFF.

The CDR3: CASSPPPRGQEDTQYF. The CDR3, as DNA: TGTGCCAGCAGTCCCCCTCCGAGAGGGCAAGAAGATACGCAGTATTTT. This rearrangement joins TRBV27 to TRBJ2-3; D is perhaps TRBD2 (5 bases). CDR1 MNHEY and CDR2 SMNVEV come from the germline V gene (reference sequence). CDR3 length: 16 residues. V gave up 5 bases and J gave up 5 bases, with 20 bases separating them.

J is TRBJ2-5 and V is TRBV10-3; D gene unclear. From germline, CDR1 is ENHRY and CDR2 SYGVKD. Trimming cost V 6 bases and J 3 bases, with 14 bases left between them. This CDR3 spans 14 amino acids. The DNA of the CDR3 is TGTGCCATCAGCCACCACAGTGAGAAAGAGACCCAGTACTTC. Residues: CAISHHSEKETQYF.